This TCR beta chain is drawn from a study of neoadjuvant anti-PD-1 for oral cavity cancer. At the level of the study: Non-progressing patients received a fourth nivolumab dose near day 43, then surgery on days 50-56.

On this clone: Its antigen is currently unknown.

Tumor libraries mostly used about 4.8 ug genomic DNA, two replicates each. TCRdb's table, derived via immunoSEQ multiplex PCR, lists solely in-frame clones and lacks some. The table lists about 7,200 clones, 50% to 70% of them singletons. The germline gives CDR1 SGHNT, CDR2 YYREEE (reference sequence). V gave up 4 bases and J gave up 8 bases, with 12 bases separating them. This CDR3 spans 12 amino acids. Notes on the study in general: Higher pretreatment Treg/Th17 ratios tracked higher pretreatment blood clonality. Only a few patients per response group were TCR-analyzed; validation needed.

The sequence derives from a person aged 35-79 years with oral cavity squamous cell carcinoma. J is TRBJ1-2 and V is TRBV5-4; tentatively, D is TRBD1 (5 bases). The material was tumor tissue, obtained before nivolumab (anti-PD-1) treatment. The CDR3 DNA reads as TGTGCCAGCAGCAAATGGGGGGTCGGCTACACCTTC. It translates to CASSKWGVGYTF. Drawing the rest from reference TRBV5-4 and TRBJ1-2, the complete variable domain is ETGVTQSPTHLIKTRGQQVTLRCSSQSGHNTVSWYQQALGQGPQFIFQYYREEENGRGNFPPRFSGLQFPNYSSELNVNALELDDSALYLCASSKWGVGYTFGSGTRLTVV.